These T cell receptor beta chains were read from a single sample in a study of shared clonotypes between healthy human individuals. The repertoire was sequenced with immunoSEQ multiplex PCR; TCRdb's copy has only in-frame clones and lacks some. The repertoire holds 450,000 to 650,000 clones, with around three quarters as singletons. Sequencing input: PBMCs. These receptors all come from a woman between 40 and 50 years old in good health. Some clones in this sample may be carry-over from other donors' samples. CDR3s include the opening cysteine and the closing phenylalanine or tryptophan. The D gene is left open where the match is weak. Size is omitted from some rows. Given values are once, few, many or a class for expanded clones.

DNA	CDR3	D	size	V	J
TGTGCCAGCAACCCGGGACAGGGGAACACTGAAGCTTTCTTT	CASNPGQGNTEAFF	TRBD1	-	TRBV6-1	TRBJ1-1
TGTGCCAGCAGCGTAGCTGAATGGGGAAACACCATATATTTT	CASSVAEWGNTIYF	-	-	TRBV9	TRBJ1-3
TGTGCCAGCAGTGAGACAGGGGCCTTTGGAAGGGAACTGTTTTTT	CASSETGAFGRELFF	TRBD1	once	TRBV25-1	TRBJ1-4
TGTGCCAGCGGATACAGGGGGGCCTACGAGCAGTACTTC	CASGYRGAYEQYF	TRBD1	-	TRBV27	TRBJ2-7
TGTGCCAGTAGCCGGGGACAGGGGGCCTATGGCTACACCTTC	CASSRGQGAYGYTF	TRBD1	-	TRBV19	TRBJ1-2
TGTGCCAGCAGCTTAGCTCTCTCCGGGGGTGAGACCCAGTACTTC	CASSLALSGGETQYF	-	-	TRBV7-9	TRBJ2-5
TGTGCCAGAGTGCGACAGGGAAAGAATCAGCCCCAGCATTTT	CARVRQGKNQPQHF	TRBD1	-	TRBV7-3	TRBJ1-5
TGTGCCAGCACCCGGGACTACCTGCAGTACTTC	CASTRDYLQYF	TRBD2	-	TRBV2	TRBJ2-7
TGTGCCATCGCCCGCCCGGACTCGTACAACACCATATATTTT	CAIARPDSYNTIYF	-	-	TRBV10-3	TRBJ1-3
TGTGCCAGCAGCGAGAGAAGGGATACGCAGTATTTT	CASSERRDTQYF	-	-	TRBV7-8	TRBJ2-3
TGTGCCAGCAGTTTCGTAGGGACAGGGAAGATGTATCGGCCCCAGCATTTT	CASSFVGTGKMYRPQHF	TRBD1	-	TRBV27	TRBJ1-5
TGTGCCAGCAGCCAAAGACTAGCGGGAGTAACAGATACGCAGTATTTT	CASSQRLAGVTDTQYF	TRBD2	-	TRBV5-4	TRBJ2-3
TGTGCCAGCAGTGAAGCGCAGGGGTACTATGGCTACACCTTC	CASSEAQGYYGYTF	-	-	TRBV2	TRBJ1-2
TGCGCCAGCAGCATGGACAGGGGCTTGTATGGCTACACCTTC	CASSMDRGLYGYTF	TRBD1	-	TRBV5-1	TRBJ1-2
TGTGCCAGCAGCTTATATATCCAAGAGACCCAGTACTTC	CASSLYIQETQYF	-	-	TRBV7-2	TRBJ2-5
TGTGCCAGCAGCTTAAACGTGGGCCAGGTGGTTAATGAGCAGTTCTTC	CASSLNVGQVVNEQFF	-	-	TRBV7-8	TRBJ2-1
TGCGCCAGCAGCCAAGAACCCCTGGGCAGCAATCAGCCCCAGCATTTT	CASSQEPLGSNQPQHF	-	-	TRBV4-1	TRBJ1-5
TGTGCCTGGAGTGTATACACTTTGGGTAGCGGAAACCCCCAACCCGGGTTCTTC	CAWSVYTLGSGNPQPGFF	-	-	TRBV30	TRBJ2-1
TGCGCCGGAAGGGGGCCGGGGTTTCGAATCAGCTCCTACAATGAGCAGTTCTTC	CAGRGPGFRISSYNEQFF	TRBD1	few	TRBV23-1	TRBJ2-1
TGCGCCAGCAGCCACACTGACCGTTACGAGCAGTACTTC	CASSHTDRYEQYF	-	-	TRBV4-1	TRBJ2-7
TGTGCCAGCCTGCCTCTGAGGGCGGGAAATTCACCCCTCCACTTT	CASLPLRAGNSPLHF	-	few	TRBV6-1	TRBJ1-6
TGTGCCAGCAGCTACCGACCGCCGGGACAGACTATTAATCAGCCCCAGCATTTT	CASSYRPPGQTINQPQHF	TRBD1	once	TRBV7-2	TRBJ1-5
TGTGCCAGCTCAGAAACAGGACAGGGGCGAAACTATGGCTACACCTTC	CASSETGQGRNYGYTF	TRBD1	-	TRBV18	TRBJ1-2
TGCGCCAGCAGTGACCCTGGACAGGGGAGGGAGACCCAGTACTTC	CASSDPGQGRETQYF	TRBD1	-	TRBV10-2	TRBJ2-5
TGTGCCAGCAGCTTAGGGGCCCCGTTTCGACAGGGTCCCAATGAAAAACTGTTTTTT	CASSLGAPFRQGPNEKLFF	TRBD1	-	TRBV7-8	TRBJ1-4
TGTGCCAGCTCACCCCTGGGACAGGATTCCTACGAGCAGTACTTC	CASSPLGQDSYEQYF	TRBD1	-	TRBV18	TRBJ2-7
TGTGCCAGCAGCTTAGTGGGTACCATCCAAGAGACCCAGTACTTC	CASSLVGTIQETQYF	-	-	TRBV7-8	TRBJ2-5
TGTGCCAGCAGCTGGACAGGGGACTATGGCTACACCTTC	CASSWTGDYGYTF	TRBD1	-	TRBV5-6	TRBJ1-2
TGCAGCGTTGACGCAGATGCAACTAATGAAAAACTGTTTTTT	CSVDADATNEKLFF	-	-	TRBV29-1	TRBJ1-4
TGTGCCAGCAGCGTGTCACAAAACGTTAACACCGGGGAGCTGTTTTTT	CASSVSQNVNTGELFF	-	-	TRBV9	TRBJ2-2
TGTGCCAGCAGCCGGACAGGCGTGGAGGAGACCCAGTACTTC	CASSRTGVEETQYF	TRBD1	-	TRBV28	TRBJ2-5
TGCGCCAGCAGTGTGGGGGAGTACTCCTACAATGAGCAGTTCTTC	CASSVGEYSYNEQFF	-	-	TRBV5-1	TRBJ2-1
TGCGCCAGCAGCAGGGGCCGGGTGGATACGCAGTATTTT	CASSRGRVDTQYF	-	-	TRBV5-1	TRBJ2-3
TGTGCCAGCAGCTGGGGGGGGACTAGCTCCTACGAGCAGTACTTC	CASSWGGTSSYEQYF	TRBD2	-	TRBV5-4	TRBJ2-7
TGTGCCAGCAGCTCGCGGGGTACCTACGAGCAGTACTTC	CASSSRGTYEQYF	-	-	TRBV11-2	TRBJ2-7
TGTGCCAGCACCGGTGGGGGTTCGGGTAGGTACTCCTACGAGCAGTACTTC	CASTGGGSGRYSYEQYF	-	-	TRBV28	TRBJ2-7
TGTGCCAGCAGCTCCCAGGTGCTCTCTGGGGCCAACGTCCTGACTTTC	CASSSQVLSGANVLTF	-	few	TRBV11-1	TRBJ2-6
TGTGCCAGCTCGCCACTGGGTCCCTACGAGCAGTACTTC	CASSPLGPYEQYF	-	few	TRBV18	TRBJ2-7
TGTGCCAGCAGCCCGGCCGGGGAAACCTATGGCTACACCTTC	CASSPAGETYGYTF	-	few	TRBV7-2	TRBJ1-2
TGTGCCAGCAGCTTGGGGTTTGGAGAGACCCAGTACTTC	CASSLGFGETQYF	-	-	TRBV5-4	TRBJ2-5
TGTGCCAGCTCACCGTCCGTGAACAGGGACACTGAAGCTTTCTTT	CASSPSVNRDTEAFF	-	few	TRBV18	TRBJ1-1
TGCGCCAGCAGCTTGGAGGGTAGCGGGAGAACAGATACGCAGTATTTT	CASSLEGSGRTDTQYF	TRBD2	few	TRBV5-1	TRBJ2-3
TGTGCCAGTAGTTCCCGGACAGGTGGCTACGAGCAGTACTTC	CASSSRTGGYEQYF	TRBD1	-	TRBV19	TRBJ2-7